This TCR beta chain was sequenced in a study of cytomegalovirus exposure and HLA in healthy donors. General study results and limits: The listing of roughly 160 TCR beta chains classed them as cytomegalovirus-associated.

After removal of 5 bases from V and 6 bases from J, the junction contained 14 bases not matched to a gene. The CDR3 is 17 amino acids. Germline V gives CDR1 SGHTA, CDR2 FQGTGA. The donors were in the approximately 130-subject validation cohort; that cohort was separate from the approximately 700-subject first cohort. Only a few counts were recorded for this clone. Its antigen is not identified. This table comes from immunoSEQ multiplex PCR, and its TCRdb copy is limited to in-frame clones, with some not included. Of 200,000 to 300,000 clones listed, roughly 86% are singletons. This receptor was identified in a woman aged 25 to 39 in good health and CMV-seropositive. The chain is built from TRBV7-3 and TRBJ2-1, with TRBD2 matching 9 bases. Sequencing was done on a sample of PBMCs. CDR3 in amino acids: CASSRGLAPTWGNEQFF. DNA of the CDR3: TGTGCCAGCAGCAGAGGACTAGCGCCTACCTGGGGCAATGAGCAGTTCTTC.